This entry concerns a single T cell receptor (beta chain). The CDR3 has 12 amino acids. V lost 6 bases and J 6 bases, leaving 12 bases between the germline ends. In germline, CDR1 is MNHEY, CDR2 SVGAGI. The sample is drawn from a study of T-cell reconstitution after alpha-beta-depleted transplantation in children. Unique molecular identifiers were built into the TCRbeta library. TCRdb ran MiXCR on the PCR reads and lists one entry per CDR3 protein. The sample shows 490,000 or so distinct CDR3 sequences, 9.5% to 15% of them seen only once. This TCR was sampled from a human donor who donated a stem cell graft to a child with combined immunodeficiency. Sequencing used PBMCs from the stem cell graft donor, obtained from the stem cell graft. The chain carries TRBV6-5 and TRBJ2-7; tentative D call: TRBD1 (6 bases). The CDR3 is CASSRGHLEQYF. The CDR3 DNA reads TGTGCCAGCAGCCGGGGACACCTCGAGCAGTACTTC.